This T cell receptor beta chain was retrieved from a study of T cell repertoires in cytomegalovirus infection. Across the study: Matching HLA type and CMV infection were both indicated by public TCR beta signatures.

Ten or more counts support this clonotype. Antigen unknown. This CDR3 is built from 14 residues. The germline V gene encodes CDR1 DFQATT and CDR2 SNEGSKA (reference sequence). The ends were cut back, 1 base at V and 7 bases at J, with 14 bases in the middle. Findings and limits, study-wide: CMV-specific TCR beta clonotypes restricted by HLA-C dominated the ex vivo response.

TCRdb re-derived calls from the reads in MiXCR, one entry per CDR3 protein. The data show about 900,000 distinct CDR3 sequences, 31% seen once. Sequenced material: cultured CD8+ T cells from PBMCs, taken from culture after CMV antigen stimulation. The chain recombines TRBV20-1 with TRBJ1-5; D is ambiguous. The receptor's source is a human donor in good health (CMV status not recorded). Some clones in this sample may be carry-over from other donors' samples. This chain's CDR3 is CSARGQQFRQPQHF. CDR3 in DNA: TGCAGTGCTAGAGGGCAGCAATTCAGGCAGCCCCAGCATTTT.